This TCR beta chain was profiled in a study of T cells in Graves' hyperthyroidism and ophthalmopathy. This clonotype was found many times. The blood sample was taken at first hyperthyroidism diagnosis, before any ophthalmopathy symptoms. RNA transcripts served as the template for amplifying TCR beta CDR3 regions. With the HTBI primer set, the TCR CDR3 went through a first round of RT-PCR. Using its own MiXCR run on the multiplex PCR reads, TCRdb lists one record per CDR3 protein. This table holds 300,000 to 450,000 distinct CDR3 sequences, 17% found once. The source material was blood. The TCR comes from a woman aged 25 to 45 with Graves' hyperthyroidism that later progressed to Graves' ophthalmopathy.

The CDR3 DNA reads TGTGCCAGCAGCCTAGACTCAACCTTAGACTCCTACGAGCAGTACTTC. Its protein is CASSLDSTLDSYEQYF. The V gene is TRBV6-1, the J gene TRBJ2-7; no clear D gene. Germline V gene sequence: CDR1 MNHNS, CDR2 SASEGT. This CDR3 spans 16 amino acids. V gave up 6 bases and J gave up 0 bases, with 18 bases separating them.